The 31 T cell receptor beta chains below were found in one sample sequenced in a study of T cells in Graves' hyperthyroidism and ophthalmopathy. Using RNA transcripts as the source, TCR beta CDR3 regions were amplified. Using the HTBI primer set, a first-round RT-PCR was run on the TCR CDR3. TCRdb re-called the multiplex PCR reads through MiXCR, storing one row per CDR3 protein. The sample carries about 560,000 distinct CDR3 sequences, roughly 50% recorded once. Sequencing used peripheral blood or thyroid tissue (not recorded which). The receptor set was obtained from a woman aged 18 to 35 with Graves' hyperthyroidism.

This clonotype was picked up a small number of times. The chain links TRBV12-3 or TRBV12-4 to TRBJ1-5; a weak D match, TRBD1 (5 bases). Trimming left V 5 bases short and J 7 bases short, with 9 bases between. The CDR3 covers 12 residues. The CDR3 here is CASSTPGQPQHF. The CDR3 DNA reads TGTGCCAGCAGTACTCCAGGGCAGCCCCAGCATTTT.

For the CDR3, the DNA is TGTGCCAGCAGCCCGCCCCCGACGGGGGACGAGCAGTACTTC. Translated: CASSPPPTGDEQYF. The chain has TRBV11-2 and TRBJ2-7; D is perhaps TRBD2 (6 bases). Germline V gene lookup returns CDR1 SGHAT and CDR2 FQNNGV. The CDR3 extends over 14 amino acids. Deletions cut 5 bases from V and 5 bases from J, with 16 bases between.

The sample holds a few counts of this clonotype. The chain carries TRBV20-1 and TRBJ2-2; D unresolved. Trimming removed 5 bases at V and 3 bases at J, with 10 bases between. The length of the CDR3 is 13 residues. Per germline, CDR1 DFQATT and CDR2 SNEGSKA (reference sequence). CDR3 residues: CSAGIRDTGELFF. CDR3 bases: TGCAGTGCTGGCATTCGGGACACCGGGGAGCTGTTTTTT.

This clonotype came up a few times. The V and J genes are TRBV12-5 and TRBJ1-2; D call uncertain. V was shortened by 0 bases and J by 8 bases, with 7 bases between the two germline ends. Germline V gene data show CDR1 as LGHNT and CDR2 as FRNRAP. The CDR3 is 12 amino acids. DNA of the CDR3: TGTGCTAGTGGTTTGGTATCGACCGGCTACACCTTC. As protein: CASGLVSTGYTF.

The V and J genes are TRBV5-1 and TRBJ1-1; 8 bases agree with TRBD1. With V trimmed by 0 bases and J by 3 bases, 7 bases remained unmatched. CDR1 and CDR2 (germline): SGHRS, YFSETQ. There are 16 residues in the CDR3. The CDR3 loop reads CASSLVFQGADTEAFF. CDR3 sequence (DNA): TGCGCCAGCAGCTTGGTTTTTCAGGGGGCAGACACTGAAGCTTTCTTT.

V gene TRBV5-6 combines with J gene TRBJ1-1; a weak D match, TRBD1 (6 bases). Deletions cut 0 bases from V and 5 bases from J, with 14 bases between. Germline V gene sequence: CDR1 SGHDT, CDR2 YYEEEE. This CDR3 is built from 15 residues. This chain's CDR3 is CASSLDGQRWTEAFF. The CDR3 DNA follows: TGTGCCAGCAGCTTGGATGGACAGAGGTGGACTGAAGCTTTCTTT.

J is TRBJ1-2 and V is TRBV7-8; a possible D gene is TRBD1 (5 bases). Germline CDR1 reads SGHVS; CDR2 reads FQNEAQ. Trimming took 5 bases from V and 2 from J, leaving 9 bases between them. The CDR3 is 13 amino acids. CDR3 amino acids: CASSTRENYGYTF. In nucleotides, the CDR3 is TGTGCCAGCAGCACCAGGGAAAACTATGGCTACACCTTC. The full variable domain, its missing parts supplied by reference TRBV7-8 and TRBJ1-2, is GAGVSQSPRYKVAKRGQDVALRCDPISGHVSLFWYQQALGQGPEFLTYFQNEAQLDKSGLPSDRFFAERPEGSVSTLKIQRTQQEDSAVYLCASSTRENYGYTFGSGTRLTVV.

This clonotype was picked up many times. The CDR3: CASTRVGGANTGELFF. The CDR3 nucleotides are TGTGCCAGCACGAGGGTTGGCGGCGCGAACACCGGGGAGCTGTTTTTT. The rearrangement joins TRBV2 to TRBJ2-2; maybe TRBD2 (5 bases). Looked up from germline, CDR1 is SNHLY and CDR2 is FYNNEI. V was clipped by 7 bases and J by 0 bases, with 15 bases between them. The CDR3 is made up of 16 amino acids.

This sequence joins TRBV19 and TRBJ2-2; 10 nucleotides match TRBD1. The V segment lost 5 bases and the J segment 5 bases; nucleotides outside the gene matches: 2. The CDR3 covers 14 residues. CDR1 is LNHDA and CDR2 is SQIVND in the germline V gene (reference sequence). The CDR3 DNA follows: TGTGCCAGTAGTCCGGACAGGGGGACCGGGGAGCTGTTTTTT. It specifies CASSPDRGTGELFF.

There are many counts of this clonotype. The rearrangement uses TRBV7-9 and TRBJ1-2; D is unclear. V was pared by 0 bases and J by 6 bases, with 8 bases between. CDR1 is SEHNR and CDR2 is FQNEAQ in the germline V gene (reference sequence). This CDR3 contains 13 residues. The CDR3 region has the DNA TGTGCCAGCAGCTTAGCCTATGAGGATGGCTACACCTTC. Its protein is CASSLAYEDGYTF.

This clonotype was observed a handful of times. The rearrangement links TRBV7-9 to TRBJ1-6; D not certain. V was clipped by 2 bases and J by 11 bases, with 22 bases between them. CDR1 and CDR2 from the germline V gene are SEHNR and FQNEAQ (reference sequence). The CDR3 loop spans 17 amino acids. This CDR3 is CASSLRTEDPPGPPLHF. The DNA for the CDR3 is TGTGCCAGCAGCTTAAGAACCGAGGATCCACCGGGCCCACCCCTCCACTTT.

The V gene is TRBV19, the J gene TRBJ1-5; the match to TRBD1 covers 9 bases. The CDR3 runs 14 residues. The V segment lost 4 bases and the J segment 5 bases; nucleotides outside the gene matches: 3. Germline V gene sequence: CDR1 LNHDA, CDR2 SQIVND (reference sequence). CDR3 region: CASSKGQGDQPQHF. CDR3 sequence (DNA): TGTGCCAGTAGTAAGGGACAGGGCGATCAGCCCCAGCATTTT. The variable domain in full, completed from reference TRBV19 and TRBJ1-5, reads DGGITQSPKYLFRKEGQNVTLSCEQNLNHDAMYWYRQDPGQGLRLIYYSQIVNDFQKGDIAEGYSVSREKKESFPLTVTSAQKNPTAFYLCASSKGQGDQPQHFGDGTRLSIL.

This clonotype was seen at least ten times. The rearrangement joins TRBV10-3 to TRBJ2-5; 10 nucleotides agree with TRBD2. The V gene end was trimmed by 6 bases and the J gene end by 3 bases; junction bases not matched to a gene: 10. CDR3 length: 16 amino acids. Germline V gene data show CDR1 as ENHRY and CDR2 as SYGVKD. The CDR3 spells CAISDDRTSGEETQYF. In DNA form, the CDR3 reads TGTGCCATCAGCGACGACAGGACTAGCGGAGAAGAGACCCAGTACTTC.

A single count supports this clonotype. The chain has TRBV7-8 and TRBJ1-2; no definite D call. Germline V gene sequence: CDR1 SGHVS, CDR2 FQNEAQ. Between the trimmed V and J ends, which lost 11 bases and 0 bases, there was a span of 13 bases. The CDR3 covers 13 residues. The CDR3 is CAERNRANYGYTF. The CDR3 DNA is TGTGCCGAGAGGAACAGAGCTAACTATGGCTACACCTTC. Together with reference TRBV7-8 and TRBJ1-2, the CDR3 gives the full variable domain: GAGVSQSPRYKVAKRGQDVALRCDPISGHVSLFWYQQALGQGPEFLTYFQNEAQLDKSGLPSDRFFAERPEGSVSTLKIQRTQQEDSAVYLCAERNRANYGYTFGSGTRLTVV.

The chain couples TRBV10-3 to TRBJ2-7; D may correspond to TRBD1 or TRBD2 (5 bases each). The CDR3 sequence is 14 residues long. Trimming shortened V by 3 bases and J by 6 bases, and 15 bases separated the two germline ends. CDR1 ENHRY and CDR2 SYGVKD come from the germline V gene. The DNA for the CDR3 is TGTGCCATCAGTGAAGGGGAGTACGGTAGCGAGCAGTACTTC. It encodes CAISEGEYGSEQYF.

This chain connects TRBV10-2 to TRBJ1-5; TRBD1 aligns across 8 bases. CDR3 length: 17 residues. Germline loops: CDR1 WSHSY, CDR2 SAAADI. The V gene end was trimmed by 6 bases and the J gene end by 1 base; junction bases not matched to a gene: 11. CDR3 nucleotides: TGCGCCAGCAGCCAACTTCCACGGACAGGGAGCAATCAGCCCCAGCATTTT. Translated: CASSQLPRTGSNQPQHF.

The genes are TRBV7-9 and TRBJ2-2, with 11 bases identical to TRBD2. Germline V gives CDR1 SEHNR, CDR2 FQNEAQ (reference sequence). Losses at the gene ends were 6 bases for V and 0 bases for J; bases not matched to a gene: 6. The CDR3 loop spans 17 amino acids. The CDR3 protein is CASSSGLAGSNTGELFF. The CDR3 nucleotides read TGTGCCAGCAGTTCTGGACTAGCGGGCTCGAACACCGGGGAGCTGTTTTTT.

Remarks on this clonotype: This may be a read error: a much more frequent sequence differs by one nucleotide. The chain employs TRBV13 and TRBJ1-6, with D perhaps matching TRBD1 (6 bases). V was cut by 5 bases and J by 6 bases, with 11 bases left in between. CDR1 and CDR2 from the germline V gene are PRHDT and FYEKMQ (reference sequence). The length of the CDR3 is 14 residues. Written as DNA, the CDR3 is TGTGCCAGCAGCGGCGGACAGTCTAATTCACCCCTCCACTTT. Protein: CASSGGQSNSPLHF.

This clonotype was counted a few times. The chain uses TRBV10-3 and TRBJ1-5, with 11 bases lining up with TRBD1. Germline V gives CDR1 ENHRY, CDR2 SYGVKD. The CDR3 spans 13 residues. Germline trimming cut 5 bases from V and 7 bases from J; bases unmatched to any gene: 1. The CDR3 DNA sequence: TGTGCCATCAGTCGGGACAGGGGGCAGCCCCAGCATTTT. Amino acids: CAISRDRGQPQHF.

This chain joins TRBV12-3 or TRBV12-4 and TRBJ2-7; D is possibly TRBD1 (5 bases). This CDR3 contains 12 residues. Deletions cut 6 bases from V and 5 bases from J, with 11 bases between. The CDR3 nucleotides are TGTGCCAGCAGCTCTGCCAGGGACGAGCAGTACTTC. As protein: CASSSARDEQYF.

The V call is TRBV7-9, the J call TRBJ2-7; D ambiguous. V was shortened by 1 base and J by 7 bases, with 8 bases between the two germline ends. The germline V gene encodes CDR1 SEHNR and CDR2 FQNEAQ (reference sequence). The CDR3 is 12 residues long. The CDR3 protein is CASSLVFLEQYF. The CDR3, as DNA: TGTGCCAGCAGCTTAGTATTCTTGGAGCAGTACTTC.

A note on this clonotype: A much larger clone differs from this one at a single base, so this may be a read error. The missing conserved phenylalanine or tryptophan at the end of this CDR3 makes a read error likely. The rearrangement links TRBV2 to TRBJ1-1, with D uncertain. Germline V gives CDR1 SNHLY, CDR2 FYNNEI. This CDR3 has 14 amino acids. Trimming took off 10 bases at V and 1 base at J, with 16 bases between the two ends. This CDR3 is CANVRGRANTEAFL. DNA for the CDR3: TGTGCCAATGTCAGAGGTCGGGCGAACACTGAAGCTTTCCTT.

The J gene is TRBJ2-3, the V gene TRBV9; the D gene is possibly TRBD2 (6 bases). The CDR3 covers 14 residues. Germline V lookup: CDR1 SGDLS, CDR2 YYNGEE. V was clipped by 3 bases and J by 6 bases, with 14 bases between them. The CDR3 sequence: CASSGDSWADTQYF. As DNA, the CDR3 is TGTGCCAGCAGCGGGGACTCCTGGGCGGATACGCAGTATTTT. Full variable domain (missing parts from reference TRBV9 and TRBJ2-3): DSGVTQTPKHLITATGQRVTLRCSPRSGDLSVYWYQQSLDQGLQFLIQYYNGEERAKGNILERFSAQQFPDLHSELNLSSLELGDSALYFCASSGDSWADTQYFGPGTRLTVL.

The chain combines TRBV15 with TRBJ2-7, with 7 nucleotides matching TRBD2. Germline values: CDR1 LNHNV, CDR2 YYDKDF (reference sequence). With 3 bases clipped from V and 4 bases from J, the junction kept 6 bases outside the gene matches. The CDR3 consists of 14 residues. The CDR3 bases are TGTGCCACCAGCAGCGGGGGGTTTTCTTACGAGCAGTACTTC. The encoded protein is CATSSGGFSYEQYF.

The chain carries TRBV15 and TRBJ2-7, with D possibly TRBD1 on 5 matching bases. Trimming took off 0 bases at V and 2 bases at J, with 8 bases between the two ends. CDR1 is LNHNV, CDR2 YYDKDF, per germline (reference sequence). The CDR3 contains 14 residues. Here the CDR3 DNA reads TGTGCCACCAGCAGAGACCCAGGGACCTACGAGCAGTACTTC. It codes for CATSRDPGTYEQYF.

This clonotype has a handful of counts. The chain combines TRBV20-1 with TRBJ2-7; possibly TRBD1 for D (5 bases). V lost 2 bases and J 5 bases, leaving 13 bases between the germline ends. The CDR3 runs 13 residues. Germline lookup yields CDR1 DFQATT and CDR2 SNEGSKA (reference sequence). CDR3 in DNA: TGCAGTGCTAGAAGGGGCGATTGGGACGAGCAGTACTTC. This codes for CSARRGDWDEQYF.

This clonotype was observed a few times. This chain links TRBV2 with TRBJ2-5; a weak D match, TRBD2 (6 bases). Per the germline V gene, CDR1 is SNHLY and CDR2 is FYNNEI. The CDR3 loop spans 15 amino acids. V was pared by 6 bases and J by 2 bases, with 16 bases between. Written as DNA, the CDR3 is TGTGCCAGCAGCTTGGGCGGGGCTTCACAAGAGACCCAGTACTTC. It translates to CASSLGGASQETQYF.

The chain links TRBV7-6 to TRBJ2-3; D not certain. This CDR3 region has 14 residues. CDR1 and CDR2 (germline): SGHVS, FNYEAQ. Trimming left V 3 bases short and J 2 bases short, with 9 bases between. Written as DNA, the CDR3 is TGTGCCAGCAGCTTGATGGGTGACACAGATACGCAGTATTTT. Translated, it gives CASSLMGDTDTQYF.

The chain carries TRBV25-1 and TRBJ2-3; D call uncertain. The length of the CDR3 is 14 residues. Per germline, CDR1 MGHDK and CDR2 SYGVNS. The V gene lost 5 bases and the J gene lost 6 bases, with 15 bases spanning the gap. The CDR3 is CASSSPPPDDTQYF. CDR3 bases: TGTGCCAGCAGTTCCCCCCCCCCCGACGATACGCAGTATTTT.

Details on this clonotype: Given a much more abundant clone one base away, this may be a read error. This chain connects TRBV24-1 to TRBJ1-1; D possibly corresponds to TRBD1 (5 bases). The ends were cut back, 4 bases at V and 3 bases at J, with 11 bases in the middle. Germline assignment: CDR1 KGHDR and CDR2 SFDVKD. The CDR3 sequence is 14 residues long. This CDR3 is CATSDPGTDTEAFF. The CDR3 DNA is TGTGCCACCAGTGACCCCGGGACGGACACTGAAGCTTTCTTT.

This chain joins TRBV7-9 and TRBJ2-5; 7 nucleotides align to TRBD1. The CDR3 extends over 10 amino acids. Germline CDR1 is SEHNR and CDR2 is FQNEAQ (reference sequence). V shed 11 bases, J shed 3 bases, and the junction held 0 bases outside the gene matches. The chain's CDR3 is CAGTEETQYF. CDR3 DNA sequence: TGTGCCGGGACAGAAGAGACCCAGTACTTC.